The sequence of this T cell receptor beta chain was determined in a study of blood T cell repertoires in COVID-19. Study details: Samples representing acute and convalescent COVID-19 were sourced from the United States, Italy and Spain. From T cells, B-cell-depleted T cells, or PBMCs came the material, which was cDNA or gDNA.

As handled by the study authors: Estimated nucleated cell counts came from reference gene primer amplification. Clones were sequenced by immunoSEQ multiplex PCR, and TCRdb holds only the in-frame ones, with some missing. V and J calls and clone size are given by that table; D and trimming were obtained from the DNA. The sample shows approximately 81,000 clones, around 91% of them seen only once. Germline-derived CDR1 and CDR2 are SQVTM and ANQGSEA. The CDR3 is 14 amino acids. The chain carries TRBV29-1 and TRBJ2-1; weak D call: TRBD2 (7 bases). The sample taken for sequencing was peripheral blood. This TCR was sampled from a woman in her fifties or sixties in a cohort sampled during active COVID-19. CDR3 loop: CSLKGRGSYNEQFF. In nucleotides, the CDR3 is TGCAGTCTAAAGGGGAGGGGGAGCTACAATGAGCAGTTCTTC.